Sequencing of this TCR beta chain was carried out in a study of identical twins. General study points: Those out-of-frame alpha sequences shared by twins showed an excess of low generation probability. Out-of-frame sharing of TCR alpha in monozygotic twins was underestimated by models. Reduced insertions were recorded for abundant cord blood beta clonotypes, with no such pattern in memory repertoires.

A remark on this clonotype: Its antigen is as yet unknown.

This CDR3 is 15 amino acids long. Looked up from germline, CDR1 is LGHNA and CDR2 is YNFKEQ. V lost 1 base to trimming and J lost 2 bases; unmatched junction nucleotides: 4. TCRdb independently ran MiXCR on the 5' RACE reads; one entry per CDR3 protein. The sample lists roughly 470,000 distinct CDR3 sequences, about 13% occurring once. The same sample was also used in a study of yellow fever vaccine responses in identical twins.

The sample was CD4+ T cells sorted from blood. The rearrangement links TRBV4-2 to TRBJ1-1, with TRBD1 identical over 7 bases. The TCR was taken from a young woman in good health. The CDR3 nucleotides read TGTGCCAGCAGCCAAGCGGGACAGACCAACACTGAAGCTTTCTTT. Encoded protein: CASSQAGQTNTEAFF.